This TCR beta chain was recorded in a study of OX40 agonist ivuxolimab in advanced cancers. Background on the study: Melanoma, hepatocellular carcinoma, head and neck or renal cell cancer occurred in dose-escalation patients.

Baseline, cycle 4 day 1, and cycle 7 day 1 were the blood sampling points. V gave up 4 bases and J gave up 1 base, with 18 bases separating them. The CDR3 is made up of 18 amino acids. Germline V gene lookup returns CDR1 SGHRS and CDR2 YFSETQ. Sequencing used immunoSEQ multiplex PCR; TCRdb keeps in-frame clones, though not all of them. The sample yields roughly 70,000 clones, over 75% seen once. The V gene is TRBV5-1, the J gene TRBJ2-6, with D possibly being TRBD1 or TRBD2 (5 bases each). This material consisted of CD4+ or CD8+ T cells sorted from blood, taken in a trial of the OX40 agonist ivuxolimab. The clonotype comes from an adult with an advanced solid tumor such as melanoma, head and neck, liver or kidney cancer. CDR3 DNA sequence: TGCGCCAGCAGCAAGGAGGCACAGGCCTCATCTGGGGCCAACGTCCTGACTTTC. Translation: CASSKEAQASSGANVLTF.